Described below is a single T cell receptor beta chain sequence and its context. The limits of the CDR3 on the DNA are not certain, so only TCRdb's listed CDR3 is given. This record belongs to a study of CDR3 diversity in severe acne. From the PCR reads, TCRdb called clonotypes with MiXCR, one entry per CDR3 protein. In the table there are about 86,000 distinct CDR3 sequences, around 49% of which are singletons. The CDR3 extends over 19 residues, inclusive of both ends. Looked up from germline, CDR1 is SSHAT and CDR2 is FNYEAQ (reference sequence). The chain has TRBV7-7 and TRBJ2-2; the table's D call of TRBD2 was not tested on the DNA. Sequenced material: blood. The origin of this receptor is a male donor in good health, without acne. CDR3 sequence: CTSSFYICSARGDTGELFF.